This note documents a single T cell receptor beta chain sequence. Its antigen remains unknown. PCR involved 60 Vbeta and 13 Jbeta primers. This table comes from immunoSEQ multiplex PCR, and its TCRdb copy is limited to in-frame clones, with some not included. This table holds some 190,000 clones, around 82% found once. The sample originates from a study of cytomegalovirus exposure and HLA in healthy donors. Findings and caveats of the study: As a later analysis showed, a missense DCLRE1C variant was linked to trimming of TCR beta V- and J-genes. What a later analysis reportedly showed was that an Asian-associated ancestry cluster had fewer N-insertions than the approximately 700-donor mean.

The CDR3 is 15 amino acids. V shed 1 base and J 3 bases; nucleotides not matched to a gene: 7. Germline assignment: CDR1 SQVTM and CDR2 ANQGSEA. This receptor was taken from a man aged 18 to 30 in good health and CMV-seronegative. This chain joins TRBV29-1 and TRBJ1-1, with 8 bases lining up with TRBD1. The sequenced sample was PBMCs. DNA for the CDR3: TGCAGCGTTGAAGGGCGGGCCAGGGGGCACACTGAAGCTTTCTTT. Translating it yields CSVEGRARGHTEAFF.